The present TCR beta chain was sequenced within a study of T cell responses to AZD1222 COVID-19 vaccine. Study observations and caveats: Repertoire sampling occurred only after the peak T cell response. Spike-specific TCR depth and breadth grew after two AZD1222 doses. Among the donors, most were white British and more were female, and clonal diversity was possibly underestimated.

Clones were read by immunoSEQ multiplex PCR, and TCRdb kept only the in-frame ones, dropping some. Of approximately 140,000 clones listed, about 93% are singletons. Regarding this clone: Its specificity is not known.

The CDR3 sequence is 14 residues long. Per germline, CDR1 SGHKS and CDR2 YYEKEE (reference sequence). The V end was cut by 4 bases, the J end by 6 bases, with 14 bases between. The V gene is TRBV5-5, the J gene TRBJ2-1; the D gene could be TRBD1 or TRBD2 (5 bases each). This sequence was found in an adult in good health. Material: peripheral blood, obtained on day 0 of AZD1222 vaccination. CDR3 coding DNA: TGTGCCAGCAGCATGGGGGAGAATTCCAATGAGCAGTTCTTC. Protein product: CASSMGENSNEQFF.